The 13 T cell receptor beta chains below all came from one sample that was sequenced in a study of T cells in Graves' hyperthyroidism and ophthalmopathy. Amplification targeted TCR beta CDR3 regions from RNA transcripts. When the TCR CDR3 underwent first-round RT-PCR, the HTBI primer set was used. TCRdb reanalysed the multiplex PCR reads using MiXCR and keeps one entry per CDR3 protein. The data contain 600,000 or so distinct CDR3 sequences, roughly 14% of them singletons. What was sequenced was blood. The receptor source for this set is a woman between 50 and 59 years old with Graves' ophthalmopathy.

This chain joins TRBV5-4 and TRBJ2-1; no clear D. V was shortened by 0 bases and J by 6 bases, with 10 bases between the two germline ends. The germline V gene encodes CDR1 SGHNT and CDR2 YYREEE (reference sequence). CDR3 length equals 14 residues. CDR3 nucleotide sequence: TGTGCCAGCAGCTTGGGGCAGGCTTTCAATGAGCAGTTCTTC. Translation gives CASSLGQAFNEQFF.

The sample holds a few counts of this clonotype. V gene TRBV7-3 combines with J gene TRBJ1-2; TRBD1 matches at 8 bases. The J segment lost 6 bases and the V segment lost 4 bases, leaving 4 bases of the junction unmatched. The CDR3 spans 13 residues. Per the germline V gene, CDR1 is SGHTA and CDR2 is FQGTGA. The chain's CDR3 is CASSSGQGHGYTF. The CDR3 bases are TGTGCCAGCAGCTCAGGACAGGGTCATGGCTACACCTTC. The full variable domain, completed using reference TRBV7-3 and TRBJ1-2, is GAGVSQTPSNKVTEKGKYVELRCDPISGHTALYWYRQSLGQGPEFLIYFQGTGAADDSGLPNDRFFAVRPEGSVSTLKIQRTERGDSAVYLCASSSGQGHGYTFGSGTRLTVV.

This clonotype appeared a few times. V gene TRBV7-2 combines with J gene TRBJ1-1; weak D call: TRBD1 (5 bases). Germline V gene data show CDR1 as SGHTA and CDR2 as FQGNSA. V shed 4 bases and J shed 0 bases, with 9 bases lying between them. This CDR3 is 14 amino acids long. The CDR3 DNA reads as TGTGCCAGCAGCTGGGACGCCGTGAACACTGAAGCTTTCTTT. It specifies CASSWDAVNTEAFF.

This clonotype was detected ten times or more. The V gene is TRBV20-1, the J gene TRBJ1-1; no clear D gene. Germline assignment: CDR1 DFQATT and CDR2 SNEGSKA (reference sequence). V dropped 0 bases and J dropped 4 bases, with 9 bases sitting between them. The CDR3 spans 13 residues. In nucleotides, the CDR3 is TGCAGTGCTAGAGATGGTACAGTCACTGAAGCTTTCTTT. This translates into CSARDGTVTEAFF.

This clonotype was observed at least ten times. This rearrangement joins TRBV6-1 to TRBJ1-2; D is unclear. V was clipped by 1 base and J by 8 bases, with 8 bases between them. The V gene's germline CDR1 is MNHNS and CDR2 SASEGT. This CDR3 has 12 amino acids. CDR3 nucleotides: TGTGCCAGCAGTGAAGGCTGGAGAGGCTACACCTTC. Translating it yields CASSEGWRGYTF.

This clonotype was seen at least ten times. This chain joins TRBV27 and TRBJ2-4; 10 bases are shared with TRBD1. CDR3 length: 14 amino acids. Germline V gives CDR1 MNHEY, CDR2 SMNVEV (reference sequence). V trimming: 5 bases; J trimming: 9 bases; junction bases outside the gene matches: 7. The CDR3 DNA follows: TGTGCCAGCAGTACGGGACAGGGGTTCACCATTCAGTACTTC. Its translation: CASSTGQGFTIQYF.

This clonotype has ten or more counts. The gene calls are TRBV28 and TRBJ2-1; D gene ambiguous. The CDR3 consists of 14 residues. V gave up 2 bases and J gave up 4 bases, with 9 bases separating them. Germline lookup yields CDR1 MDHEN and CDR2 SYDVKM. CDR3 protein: CASSLRNNYNEQFF. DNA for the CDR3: TGTGCCAGCAGTTTACGGAACAATTACAATGAGCAGTTCTTC. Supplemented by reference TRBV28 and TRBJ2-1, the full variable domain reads DVKVTQSSRYLVKRTGEKVFLECVQDMDHENMFWYRQDPGLGLRLIYFSYDVKMKEKGDIPEGYSVSREKKERFSLILESASTNQTSMYLCASSLRNNYNEQFFGPGTRLTVL.

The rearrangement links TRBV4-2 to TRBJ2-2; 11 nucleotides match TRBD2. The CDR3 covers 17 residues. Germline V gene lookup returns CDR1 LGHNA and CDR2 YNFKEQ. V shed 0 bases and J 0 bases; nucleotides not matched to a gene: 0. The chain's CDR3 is CASSQEGLAANTGELFF. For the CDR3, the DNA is TGTGCCAGCAGCCAAGAGGGACTAGCGGCGAACACCGGGGAGCTGTTTTTT.

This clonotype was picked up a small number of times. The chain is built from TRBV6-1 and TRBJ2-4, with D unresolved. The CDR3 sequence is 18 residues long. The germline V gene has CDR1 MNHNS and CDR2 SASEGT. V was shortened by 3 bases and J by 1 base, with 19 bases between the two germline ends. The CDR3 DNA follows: TGTGCCAGCAGTGACAAGCGTCATCCCGGGTTGGCCAAAAACATTCAGTACTTC. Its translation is CASSDKRHPGLAKNIQYF.

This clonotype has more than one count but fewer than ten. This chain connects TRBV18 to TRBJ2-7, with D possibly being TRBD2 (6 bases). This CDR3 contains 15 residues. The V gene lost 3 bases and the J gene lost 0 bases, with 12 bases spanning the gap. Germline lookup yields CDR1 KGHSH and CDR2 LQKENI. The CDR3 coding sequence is TGTGCCAGCTCACCTGGGGCTAGCGACTCCTACGAGCAGTACTTC. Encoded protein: CASSPGASDSYEQYF.

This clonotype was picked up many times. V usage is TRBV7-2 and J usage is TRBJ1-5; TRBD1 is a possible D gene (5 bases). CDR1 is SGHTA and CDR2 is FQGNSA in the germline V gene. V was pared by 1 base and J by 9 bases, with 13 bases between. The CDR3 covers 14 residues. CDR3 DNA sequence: TGTGCCAGCAGCTTAGAGTCGGGGACGGGGCCCCAGCATTTT. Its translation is CASSLESGTGPQHF.

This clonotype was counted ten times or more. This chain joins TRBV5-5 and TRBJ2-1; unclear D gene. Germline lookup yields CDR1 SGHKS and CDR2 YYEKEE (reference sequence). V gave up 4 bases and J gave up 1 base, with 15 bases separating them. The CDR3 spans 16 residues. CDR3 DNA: TGTGCCAGCAGCCGACTGACCGGTCCTTCCTACAATGAGCAGTTCTTC. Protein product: CASSRLTGPSYNEQFF.

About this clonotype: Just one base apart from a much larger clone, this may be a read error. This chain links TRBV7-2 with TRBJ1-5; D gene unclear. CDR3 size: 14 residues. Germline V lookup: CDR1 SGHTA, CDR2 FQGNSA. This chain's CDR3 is CASFPRSGNQAQHF. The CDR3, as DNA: TGTGCCAGCTTCCCCCGGAGTGGTAATCAGGCCCAGCATTTT.